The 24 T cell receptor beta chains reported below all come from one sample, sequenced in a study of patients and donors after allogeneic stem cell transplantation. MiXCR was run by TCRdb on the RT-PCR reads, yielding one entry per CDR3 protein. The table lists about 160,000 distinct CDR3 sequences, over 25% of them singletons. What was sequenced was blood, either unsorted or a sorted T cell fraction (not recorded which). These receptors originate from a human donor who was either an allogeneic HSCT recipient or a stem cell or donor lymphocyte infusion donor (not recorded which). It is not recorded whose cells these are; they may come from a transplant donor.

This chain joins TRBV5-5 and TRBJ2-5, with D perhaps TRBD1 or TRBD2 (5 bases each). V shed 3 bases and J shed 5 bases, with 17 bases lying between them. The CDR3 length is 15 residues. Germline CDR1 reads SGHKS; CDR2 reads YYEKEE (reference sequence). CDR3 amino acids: CASSWRNYWGETQYF. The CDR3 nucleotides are TGTGCCAGCAGCTGGAGGAATTATTGGGGGGAGACCCAGTACTTC.

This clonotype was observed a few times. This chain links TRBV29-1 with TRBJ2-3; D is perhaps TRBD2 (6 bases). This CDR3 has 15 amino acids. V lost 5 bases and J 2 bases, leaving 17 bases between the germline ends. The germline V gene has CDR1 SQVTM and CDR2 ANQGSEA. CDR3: CSVQLGRWNTDTQYF. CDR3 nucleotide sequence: TGCAGCGTTCAACTAGGGAGGTGGAACACAGATACGCAGTATTTT.

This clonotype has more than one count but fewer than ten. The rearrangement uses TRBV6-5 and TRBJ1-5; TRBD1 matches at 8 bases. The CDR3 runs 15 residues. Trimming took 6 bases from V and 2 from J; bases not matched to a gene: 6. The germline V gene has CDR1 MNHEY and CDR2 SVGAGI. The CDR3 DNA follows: TGTGCCAGCAGGGGCGGACAGGGAGGCAATCAGCCCCAGCATTTT. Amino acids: CASRGGQGGNQPQHF.

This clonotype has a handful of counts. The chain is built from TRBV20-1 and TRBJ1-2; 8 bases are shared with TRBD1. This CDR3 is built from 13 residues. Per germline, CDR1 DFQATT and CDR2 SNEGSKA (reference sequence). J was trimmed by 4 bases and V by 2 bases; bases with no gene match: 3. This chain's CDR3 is CSARLTGAYGYTF. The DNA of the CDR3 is TGCAGTGCTAGATTGACAGGGGCCTATGGCTACACCTTC.

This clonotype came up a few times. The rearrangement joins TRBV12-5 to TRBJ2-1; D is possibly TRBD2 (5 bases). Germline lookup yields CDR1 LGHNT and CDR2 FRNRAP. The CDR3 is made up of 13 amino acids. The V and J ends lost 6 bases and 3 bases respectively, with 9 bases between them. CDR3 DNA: TGTGCTAGTGGGTGGACTCACTACAATGAGCAGTTCTTC. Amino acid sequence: CASGWTHYNEQFF.

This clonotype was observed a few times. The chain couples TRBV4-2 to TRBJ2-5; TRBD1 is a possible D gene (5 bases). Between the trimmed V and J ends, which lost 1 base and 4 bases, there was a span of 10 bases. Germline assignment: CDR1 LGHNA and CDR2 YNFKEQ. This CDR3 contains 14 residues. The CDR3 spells CASSQGDSVETQYF. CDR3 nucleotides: TGTGCCAGCAGCCAAGGAGACAGCGTAGAGACCCAGTACTTC.

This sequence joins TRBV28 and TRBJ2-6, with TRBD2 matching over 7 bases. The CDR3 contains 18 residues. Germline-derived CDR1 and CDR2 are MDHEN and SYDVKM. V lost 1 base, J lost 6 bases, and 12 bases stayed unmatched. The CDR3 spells CASSLSWEGPDAANVLTF. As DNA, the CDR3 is TGTGCCAGCAGTTTATCTTGGGAGGGACCTGATGCGGCCAACGTCCTGACTTTC.

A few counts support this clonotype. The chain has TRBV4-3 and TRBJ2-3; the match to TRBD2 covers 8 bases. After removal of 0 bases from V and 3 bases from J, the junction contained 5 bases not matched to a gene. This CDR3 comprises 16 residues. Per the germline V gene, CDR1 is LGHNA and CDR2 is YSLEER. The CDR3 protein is CASSQDPAGVTDTQYF. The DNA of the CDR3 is TGCGCCAGCAGCCAAGATCCAGCGGGAGTGACAGATACGCAGTATTTT.

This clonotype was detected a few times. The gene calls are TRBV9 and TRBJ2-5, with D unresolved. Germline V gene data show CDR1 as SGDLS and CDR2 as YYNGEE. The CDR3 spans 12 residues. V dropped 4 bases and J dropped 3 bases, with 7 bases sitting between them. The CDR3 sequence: CASSPYEETQYF. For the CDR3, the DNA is TGTGCCAGCAGCCCCTACGAAGAGACCCAGTACTTC.

The CDR3 is CASSLTQGNEQFF. Here the CDR3 DNA reads TGTGCCAGCAGCCTTACACAGGGAAATGAGCAGTTCTTC. The J gene is TRBJ2-1, the V gene TRBV11-1, with TRBD1 as a possible D gene (6 bases). The germline V and J ends were trimmed by 5 bases and 7 bases, with 12 bases remaining between them. Germline assignment: CDR1 SGHAT and CDR2 FQDESV (reference sequence). This CDR3 is built from 13 residues.

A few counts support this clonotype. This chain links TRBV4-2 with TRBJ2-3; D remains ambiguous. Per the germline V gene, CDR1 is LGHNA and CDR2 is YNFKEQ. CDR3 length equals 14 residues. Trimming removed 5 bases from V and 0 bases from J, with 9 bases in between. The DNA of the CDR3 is TGTGCCAGCAGCGGCTTATCTAGCACAGATACGCAGTATTTT. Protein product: CASSGLSSTDTQYF.

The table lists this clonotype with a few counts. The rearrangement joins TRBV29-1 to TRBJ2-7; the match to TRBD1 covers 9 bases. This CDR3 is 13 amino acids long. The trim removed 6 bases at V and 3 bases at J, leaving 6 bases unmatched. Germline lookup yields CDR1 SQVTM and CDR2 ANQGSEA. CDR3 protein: CSVLDRGFYEQYF. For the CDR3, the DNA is TGCAGCGTCCTCGACAGGGGGTTCTACGAGCAGTACTTC.

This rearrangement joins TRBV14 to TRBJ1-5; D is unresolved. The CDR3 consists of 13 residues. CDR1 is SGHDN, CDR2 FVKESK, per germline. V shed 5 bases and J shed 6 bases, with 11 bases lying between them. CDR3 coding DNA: TGTGCCAGCAGCGGACCCCCGAGTCAGCCCCAGCATTTT. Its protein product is CASSGPPSQPQHF.

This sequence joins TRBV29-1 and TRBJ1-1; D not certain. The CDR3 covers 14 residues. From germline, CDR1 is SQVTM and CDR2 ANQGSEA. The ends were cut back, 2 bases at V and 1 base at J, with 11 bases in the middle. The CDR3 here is CSVERPMGNTEAFF. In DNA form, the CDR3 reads TGCAGCGTTGAACGCCCGATGGGGAACACTGAAGCTTTCTTT. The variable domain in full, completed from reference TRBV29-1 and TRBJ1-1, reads SAVISQKPSRDICQRGTSLTIQCQVDSQVTMMFWYRQQPGQSLTLIATANQGSEATYESGFVIDKFPISRPNLTFSTLTVSNMSPEDSSIYLCSVERPMGNTEAFFGQGTRLTVV.

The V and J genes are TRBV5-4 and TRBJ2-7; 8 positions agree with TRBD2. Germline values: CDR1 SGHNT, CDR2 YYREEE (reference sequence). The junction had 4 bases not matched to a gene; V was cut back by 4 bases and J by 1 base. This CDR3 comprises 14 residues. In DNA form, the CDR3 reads TGTGCCAGCAGCAATCAGCGGGGGTCCTACGAGCAGTACTTC. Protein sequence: CASSNQRGSYEQYF.

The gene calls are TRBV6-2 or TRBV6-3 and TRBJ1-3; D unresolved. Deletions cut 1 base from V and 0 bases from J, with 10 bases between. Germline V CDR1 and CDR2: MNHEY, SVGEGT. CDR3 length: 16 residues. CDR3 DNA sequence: TGTGCCAGCAGTTACTTCGCCAGAACCTCTGGAAACACCATATATTTT. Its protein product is CASSYFARTSGNTIYF.

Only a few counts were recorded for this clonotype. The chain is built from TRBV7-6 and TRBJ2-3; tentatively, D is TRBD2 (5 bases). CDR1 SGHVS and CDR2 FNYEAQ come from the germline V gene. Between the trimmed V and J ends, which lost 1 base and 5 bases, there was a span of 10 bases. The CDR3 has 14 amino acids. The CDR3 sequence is CASSLGGLGDTQYF. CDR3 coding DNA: TGTGCCAGCAGCTTAGGCGGACTGGGAGATACGCAGTATTTT.

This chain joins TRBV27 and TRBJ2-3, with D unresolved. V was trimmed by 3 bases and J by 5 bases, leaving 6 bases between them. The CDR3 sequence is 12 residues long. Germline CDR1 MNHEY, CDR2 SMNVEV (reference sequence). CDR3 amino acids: CASSFAQDTQYF. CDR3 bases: TGTGCCAGCAGTTTCGCCCAAGATACGCAGTATTTT.

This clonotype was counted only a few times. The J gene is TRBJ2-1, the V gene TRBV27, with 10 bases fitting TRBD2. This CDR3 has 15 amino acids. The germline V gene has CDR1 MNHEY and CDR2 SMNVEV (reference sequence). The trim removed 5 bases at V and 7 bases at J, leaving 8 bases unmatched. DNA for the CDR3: TGTGCCAGCAGTCCCTGGGGTAGCGGGAGGAATGAGCAGTTCTTC. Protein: CASSPWGSGRNEQFF.

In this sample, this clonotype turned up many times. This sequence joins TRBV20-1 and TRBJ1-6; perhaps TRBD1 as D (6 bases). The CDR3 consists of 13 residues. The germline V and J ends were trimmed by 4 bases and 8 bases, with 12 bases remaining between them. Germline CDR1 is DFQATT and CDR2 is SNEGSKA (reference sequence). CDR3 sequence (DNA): TGCAGTGCTAAACGACAGGCCCATTCACCCCTCCACTTT. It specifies CSAKRQAHSPLHF.

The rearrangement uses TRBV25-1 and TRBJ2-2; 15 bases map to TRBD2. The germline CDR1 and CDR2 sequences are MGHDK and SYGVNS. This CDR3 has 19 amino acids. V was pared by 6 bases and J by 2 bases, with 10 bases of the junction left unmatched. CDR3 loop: CASRNEGLAGGRNTGELFF. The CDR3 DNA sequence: TGTGCCAGCAGAAATGAGGGACTAGCGGGAGGAAGAAACACCGGGGAGCTGTTTTTT.

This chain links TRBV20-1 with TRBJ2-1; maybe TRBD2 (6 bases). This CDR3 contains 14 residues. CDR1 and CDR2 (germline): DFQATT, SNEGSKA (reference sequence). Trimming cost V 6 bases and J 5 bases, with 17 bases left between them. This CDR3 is CSARDSGAHNEQFF. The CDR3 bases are TGCAGTGCAAGGGACTCCGGTGCCCACAATGAGCAGTTCTTC.

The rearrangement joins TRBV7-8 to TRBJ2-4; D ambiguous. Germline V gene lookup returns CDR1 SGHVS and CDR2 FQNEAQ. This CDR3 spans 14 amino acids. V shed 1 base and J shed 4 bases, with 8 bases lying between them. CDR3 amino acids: CASSLEAVKNIQYF. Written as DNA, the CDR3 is TGTGCCAGCAGCTTAGAGGCCGTGAAAAACATTCAGTACTTC.

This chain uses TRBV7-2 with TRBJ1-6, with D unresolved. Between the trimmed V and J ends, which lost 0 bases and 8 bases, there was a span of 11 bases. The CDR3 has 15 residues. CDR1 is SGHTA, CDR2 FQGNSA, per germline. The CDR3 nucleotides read TGTGCCAGCAGCTTAGCCCCGGGGATTTATTCACCCCTCCACTTT. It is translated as CASSLAPGIYSPLHF.